This TCR beta chain stems from a study of blood T cells in healthy people across ages. The second PCR ran about 7 to 12 cycles with a sample-barcoded 5' primer and J-beta primers. TCRdb itself ran the 5' RACE reads through MiXCR, one entry per CDR3 protein. The sample contains roughly 1,500,000 distinct CDR3 sequences, roughly 30% of which appear only once. Every donor provided approximately 10 milliliters of peripheral blood. On this clonotype: The antigen is undetermined.

Study-wide results and caveats: Higher diversity, along with more naive CD4+ cells, distinguished long-lived donors from aged donors. Diversity of TCR beta per million T cells declined in a roughly linear way with age.

This TCR was sampled from a woman younger than 45 in good health. Sequencing was performed on blood.

The CDR3 sequence is CASSAPSESYNEQFF. CDR3 DNA: TGTGCCAGCAGCGCTCCTAGCGAATCCTACAATGAGCAGTTCTTC. The rearrangement links TRBV7-9 to TRBJ2-1, with D maybe TRBD2 (6 bases). The CDR3 is 15 residues long. Trimming removed 5 bases from V and 1 base from J, with 12 bases in between. Germline CDR1 reads SEHNR; CDR2 reads FQNEAQ (reference sequence).